The rows below give T cell receptor beta chains drawn from one sample of a study of blood T cell repertoires in COVID-19. Sequencing used immunoSEQ multiplex PCR; TCRdb keeps in-frame clones, though not all of them. The sample consists of 65,000 to 70,000 clones, 60% to 85% of them appearing once. The material sequenced was peripheral blood. Receptor source: a man aged 55 to 70 with acute or convalescent COVID-19. CDR3s include the opening cysteine and the closing phenylalanine or tryptophan. D genes are given only for firm matches. Size is stated for part of the rows, as once, few or many counts, or as a class when the clone is expanded.

d_call clone_size j_call v_call cdr3_nt cdr3_aa
TRBD1 NA TRBJ2-7 TRBV6-5 TGTGCCAGCAATCCATGGACAGGTGGAGAGGACGAGCAGTACTTC CASNPWTGGEDEQYF
TRBD1 NA TRBJ1-1 TRBV27 TGTGCCAGCAGTTTAATGACAGGGGTGAACACTGAAGCTTTCTTT CASSLMTGVNTEAFF
TRBD2 NA TRBJ2-3 TRBV9 TGTGCCAGCAGCACTAGCGTTCAGACAGATACGCAGTATTTT CASSTSVQTDTQYF
NA NA TRBJ2-3 TRBV5-1 TGCGCCAGCAGCTTGGCTGCCAGGGGCACAGATACGCAGTATTTT CASSLAARGTDTQYF
NA few TRBJ2-7 TRBV5-1 TGCGCCAGCAGCCTGCTCGGGGCAGGGGCAAACGAGCAGTACTTC CASSLLGAGANEQYF
TRBD1 few TRBJ2-7 TRBV19 TGTGCCAGTAAAGGGTTAAAGGGGACAGATAGGCCCTACGAGCAGTACTTC CASKGLKGTDRPYEQYF
NA NA TRBJ2-2 TRBV9 TGTGCCAGCAGCGTAGGTACTTCCACCGGGGAGCTGTTTTTT CASSVGTSTGELFF
TRBD2 NA TRBJ2-1 TRBV11-1 TGTGCCAGCATCCTACCGGGACTAGCGGGGTCTGAGCAGTTCTTC CASILPGLAGSEQFF
NA few TRBJ1-5 TRBV2 TGTGCCAGCAGTGGAGTGGGGGGTATGAACCAGCCCCAGCATTTT CASSGVGGMNQPQHF
TRBD2 NA TRBJ2-7 TRBV7-2 TGTGCCAGCAGCTTCCGACCGGGACTAGCGGGGGAGCAGTACTTC CASSFRPGLAGEQYF
NA NA TRBJ2-5 TRBV4-2 TGTGCCAGCAGCCAACCCGGGACATCTCAAGAGACCCAGTACTTC CASSQPGTSQETQYF
TRBD1 NA TRBJ2-5 TRBV18 TGTGCCAGCTCAAACTCCGGGACAGGGGTCAGAGAGACCCAGTACTTC CASSNSGTGVRETQYF
NA NA TRBJ1-1 TRBV2 TGTGCCAGCAGGACTGAAGGGGACACTGAAGCTTTCTTT CASRTEGDTEAFF
NA once TRBJ2-1 TRBV5-4 TGTGCCAGCGGGGGCTTTGGGTTCAATGAGCAGTTCTTC CASGGFGFNEQFF
NA NA TRBJ2-7 TRBV7-9 TGTGCCAGCAGCTTTGGCGACAGGAGCTCCTACGAGCAGTACTTC CASSFGDRSSYEQYF
TRBD1 NA TRBJ1-4 TRBV4-1 TGCGCCAGCAGCCACACAGGGGTTAATGAAAAACTGTTTTTT CASSHTGVNEKLFF
TRBD1 NA TRBJ2-1 TRBV19 TGTGCCAGTAGTATGGGGACAGGATCCTACAATGAGCAGTTCTTC CASSMGTGSYNEQFF
TRBD2 NA TRBJ2-5 TRBV5-1 TGCGCCAGCAGCTTGTCAAACCCGACTAGCGGAGAGACCCAGTACTTC CASSLSNPTSGETQYF
TRBD1 NA TRBJ2-7 TRBV18 TGTGCCAGCTCACCAGGGACAGGGTCATACGAGCAGTACTTC CASSPGTGSYEQYF
TRBD1 many TRBJ1-5 TRBV18 TGTGCCAGCTCACCAACCGGGACAGGGTCCAATCAGCCCCAGCATTTT CASSPTGTGSNQPQHF
TRBD1 NA TRBJ2-1 TRBV6-6 TGTGCCAGCAACGACCTGGACAGGGGTCCCCCGGAGCAGTTCTTC CASNDLDRGPPEQFF
TRBD1 NA TRBJ1-6 TRBV19 TGTGCCAGTAGTTCCGGGACAGGGAATTCACCCCTCCACTTT CASSSGTGNSPLHF
NA NA TRBJ1-6 TRBV6-2/TRBV6-3 TGTGCCAGCAGCTGGACACAATCACCCCTCCACTTT CASSWTQSPLHF
TRBD1 NA TRBJ1-4 TRBV7-2 TGTGCCAGCAGCCCCCGGAGACAGGGGGAGGAAAAACTGTTTTTT CASSPRRQGEEKLFF
TRBD1 NA TRBJ1-1 TRBV10-2 TGCGCCAGCAGAGCACCTTACGACAGGGAAGATTCCCTGAACACTGAAGCTTTCTTT CASRAPYDREDSLNTEAFF
TRBD1 NA TRBJ2-2 TRBV15 TGTGCCACCAGCAGGCAGGGGGATCTCACCGGGGAGCTGTTTTTT CATSRQGDLTGELFF
TRBD1 NA TRBJ2-7 TRBV7-2 TGTGCCAGCAGCCCCCGCCGGGACAGGGGTTTGGAGCAGTACTTC CASSPRRDRGLEQYF
NA NA TRBJ1-2 TRBV28 TGTGCCAGCAGAGAGACACAAGCTAACTATGGCTACACCTTC CASRETQANYGYTF
NA NA TRBJ1-6 TRBV6-6 TGTGCCAGCAGTTATGCAGGGACATCAAATAATTCACCCCTCCACTTT CASSYAGTSNNSPLHF
NA NA TRBJ1-5 TRBV19 TGTGCCAGAACCCCCCGCGAGCAAAATCAGCCCCAGCATTTT CARTPREQNQPQHF
TRBD1 NA TRBJ1-2 TRBV19 TGTGCCAGTAGTCGGGGACAGGGGCCCTATGGCTACACCTTC CASSRGQGPYGYTF
NA NA TRBJ2-3 TRBV5-1 TGCGCCAGCAGCTGGGACTCTAGCACAGATACGCAGTATTTT CASSWDSSTDTQYF